Shown below are 16 T cell receptor beta chains from a single sample sequenced in a study of OX40 agonist ivuxolimab in advanced cancers. Sequenced by immunoSEQ multiplex PCR; TCRdb stores in-frame clones only, minus some. The table has 15,000 to 20,000 clones, 75% to 90% seen once; the top ten hold under 35%. Material: CD4+ or CD8+ T cells sorted from blood, obtained in a trial of the OX40 agonist ivuxolimab. These receptors all come from an adult with an advanced solid tumor such as melanoma, head and neck, liver or kidney cancer.

This chain connects TRBV6-5 to TRBJ2-1; D call uncertain. The V end was cut by 8 bases, the J end by 15 bases, with 11 bases between. The CDR3 extends over 9 amino acids. The V gene's germline CDR1 is MNHEY and CDR2 SVGAGI. The CDR3 loop reads CASPGSRFF. CDR3 nucleotides: TGTGCCAGCCCAGGTTCCCGGTTCTTC.

Points on this clone: The germline gene is not matched at one end of the junction; a read error may be the cause. The chain recombines TRBV7-9 with TRBJ1-2; D is ambiguous. Germline V gene lookup returns CDR1 SEHNR and CDR2 FQNEAQ (reference sequence). The CDR3 is 16 amino acids. The CDR3 nucleotides are TGTGCCAGCAGCGTAGCCACTCTCGGGGTTAACTATGGCTACACCTTC. Protein sequence: CASSVATLGVNYGYTF.

This clone was recorded only once. The chain combines TRBV19 with TRBJ2-5, with D possibly TRBD2 on 5 matching bases. CDR3 length: 11 residues. Germline V CDR1 and CDR2: LNHDA, SQIVND (reference sequence). The V end lost 7 bases, the J end lost 7 bases, and 10 bases lay between the germline ends. CDR3 DNA: TGTGCCAGTAAAAAACGGGGGACCCAGTACTTC. Its protein product is CASKKRGTQYF.

The chain uses TRBV7-6 and TRBJ2-7; D not certain. Trimming took off 8 bases at V and 3 bases at J, with 14 bases between the two ends. The germline gives CDR1 SGHVS, CDR2 FNYEAQ. The CDR3 is 13 amino acids. In DNA, the CDR3 is TGTGCCAGCTCAACGGGCCCCATCTACGAGCAGTACTTC. Protein product: CASSTGPIYEQYF. Drawing the rest from reference TRBV7-6 and TRBJ2-7, the complete variable domain is GAGVSQSPRYKVTKRGQDVALRCDPISGHVSLYWYRQALGQGPEFLTYFNYEAQQDKSGLPNDRFSAERPEGSISTLTIQRTEQRDSAMYRCASSTGPIYEQYFGPGTRLTVT.

The V gene is TRBV7-9, the J gene TRBJ2-7; D not certain. CDR1 and CDR2 (germline): SEHNR, FQNEAQ (reference sequence). Trimming removed 3 bases at V and 3 bases at J, with 6 bases between. CDR3 length: 12 residues. The CDR3: CASSLGSYEQYF. The CDR3 DNA follows: TGTGCCAGCAGCTTGGGTAGCTACGAGCAGTACTTC. The full variable domain, completed using reference TRBV7-9 and TRBJ2-7, is DTGVSQNPRHKITKRGQNVTFRCDPISEHNRLYWYRQTLGQGPEFLTYFQNEAQLEKSRLLSDRFSAERPKGSFSTLEIQRTEQGDSAMYLCASSLGSYEQYFGPGTRLTVT.

V and J are TRBV7-2 and TRBJ2-2; TRBD2 might be the D (5 bases). The germline CDR1 and CDR2 sequences are SGHTA and FQGNSA. The V and J ends lost 2 bases and 4 bases respectively, with 8 bases between them. This CDR3 spans 14 amino acids. CDR3 protein: CASSLNRGTGELFF. The CDR3 region has the DNA TGTGCCAGCAGCTTAAATCGGGGCACCGGGGAGCTGTTTTTT.

J is TRBJ1-4 and V is TRBV5-4; no clear D. Germline V gene sequence: CDR1 SGHNT, CDR2 YYREEE (reference sequence). V lost 4 bases and J 7 bases, leaving 20 bases between the germline ends. The length of the CDR3 is 16 residues. CDR3 DNA sequence: TGTGCCAGCAGCACCCCCGCATCCAGAGGGAGTGAAAAACTGTTTTTT. It encodes CASSTPASRGSEKLFF.

V gene TRBV4-1 combines with J gene TRBJ2-7, with TRBD2 as a possible D gene (5 bases). The CDR3 is 16 amino acids. Germline values: CDR1 MGHRA, CDR2 YSYEKL. V shed 4 bases and J shed 1 base, with 17 bases lying between them. The CDR3, as DNA: TGCGCCAGCAGCCCCTTCGGGGTCGGTAAATCCTACGAGCAGTACTTC. Its translation: CASSPFGVGKSYEQYF.

The chain is built from TRBV28 and TRBJ2-5; 11 bases agree with TRBD2. With V trimmed by 8 bases and J by 5 bases, 19 bases remained unmatched. This CDR3 comprises 18 residues. From germline, CDR1 is MDHEN and CDR2 SYDVKM. CDR3 coding DNA: TGTGCCAGCGGGGAGACAGGTTTGACTAGCGGGACTGGGGAGACCCAGTACTTC. It is translated as CASGETGLTSGTGETQYF.

The genes are TRBV9 and TRBJ1-3, with D possibly being TRBD1 (5 bases). Germline lookup yields CDR1 SGDLS and CDR2 YYNGEE. The germline V and J ends were trimmed by 3 bases and 1 base, with 11 bases remaining between them. There are 15 residues in the CDR3. The CDR3 sequence: CASSDPRGSGNTIYF. The DNA for the CDR3 is TGTGCCAGCAGCGATCCTCGGGGGTCTGGAAACACCATATATTTT.

The chain uses TRBV2 and TRBJ2-7, with 9 bases matching TRBD2. V shed 1 base and J 5 bases; nucleotides not matched to a gene: 6. Germline V CDR1 and CDR2: SNHLY, FYNNEI. The CDR3 has 15 amino acids. The DNA of the CDR3 is TGTGCCAGCAGTGAAGACGCGGGAGGGCCCCACGAGCAGTACTTC. Its protein product is CASSEDAGGPHEQYF.

The chain links TRBV13 to TRBJ1-6; D is unclear. The length of the CDR3 is 15 residues. Trimming took off 0 bases at V and 1 base at J, with 4 bases between the two ends. CDR1 and CDR2 (germline): PRHDT, FYEKMQ (reference sequence). CDR3 amino acids: CASSLGGSYNSPLHF. The CDR3 nucleotides are TGTGCCAGCAGCTTAGGAGGATCCTATAATTCACCCCTCCACTTT. Full variable domain (rest looked up from reference TRBV13 and TRBJ1-6): AAGVIQSPRHLIKEKRETATLKCYPIPRHDTVYWYQQGPGQDPQFLISFYEKMQSDKGSIPDRFSAQQFSDYHSELNMSSLELGDSALYFCASSLGGSYNSPLHFGNGTRLTVT.

The V gene is TRBV2, the J gene TRBJ2-7, with TRBD1 matching 10 bases. The length of the CDR3 is 15 residues. Germline V gives CDR1 SNHLY, CDR2 FYNNEI. J was trimmed by 7 bases and V by 5 bases; bases with no gene match: 11. CDR3 nucleotides: TGTGCCAGCAGTTCGGGCCGGGACAGGGGTAGGGAGCAGTACTTC. Translation gives CASSSGRDRGREQYF.

J is TRBJ2-2 and V is TRBV13; D remains unclear. The CDR3 sequence is 11 residues long. Deletions cut 2 bases from V and 7 bases from J, with 2 bases between. Germline values: CDR1 PRHDT, CDR2 FYEKMQ (reference sequence). The CDR3 region is CASSLRGELFF. DNA for the CDR3: TGTGCCAGCAGCTTACGCGGGGAGCTGTTTTTT.

The rearrangement uses TRBV9 and TRBJ2-1, with D perhaps being TRBD1 or TRBD2 (5 bases each). The V gene's germline CDR1 is SGDLS and CDR2 YYNGEE. V lost 4 bases to trimming and J lost 2 bases, with 16 bases between them. The CDR3 has 16 amino acids. The DNA of the CDR3 is TGTGCCAGCAGCCCCCATCCGGGACCTACCTACAATGAGCAGTTCTTC. This codes for CASSPHPGPTYNEQFF.

This clone came up a few times. The CDR3 reads CANTLSGMPYEQYF. CDR3 sequence (DNA): TGCGCCAACACCTTATCCGGGATGCCCTACGAGCAGTACTTC. The rearrangement uses TRBV10-1 and TRBJ2-7; perhaps TRBD2 as D (5 bases). Trimming shortened V by 10 bases and J by 2 bases, and 18 bases separated the two germline ends. Germline V CDR1 and CDR2: WNHNN, SYGVQD (reference sequence). The CDR3 consists of 14 residues.